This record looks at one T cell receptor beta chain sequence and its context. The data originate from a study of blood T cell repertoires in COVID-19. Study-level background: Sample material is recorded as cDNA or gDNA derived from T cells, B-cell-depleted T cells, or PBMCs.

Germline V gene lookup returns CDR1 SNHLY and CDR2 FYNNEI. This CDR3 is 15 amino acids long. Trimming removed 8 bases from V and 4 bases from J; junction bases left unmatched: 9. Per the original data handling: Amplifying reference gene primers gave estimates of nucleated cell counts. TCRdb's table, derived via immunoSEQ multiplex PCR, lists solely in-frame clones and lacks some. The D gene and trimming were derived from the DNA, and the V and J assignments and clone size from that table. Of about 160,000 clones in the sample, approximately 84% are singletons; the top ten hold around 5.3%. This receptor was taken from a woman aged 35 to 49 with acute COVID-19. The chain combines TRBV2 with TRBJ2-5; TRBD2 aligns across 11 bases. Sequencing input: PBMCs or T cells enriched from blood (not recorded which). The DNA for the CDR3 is TGTGCCAGCCGGGGGGGGACTAGCGGCCTAGAGACCCAGTACTTC. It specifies CASRGGTSGLETQYF.